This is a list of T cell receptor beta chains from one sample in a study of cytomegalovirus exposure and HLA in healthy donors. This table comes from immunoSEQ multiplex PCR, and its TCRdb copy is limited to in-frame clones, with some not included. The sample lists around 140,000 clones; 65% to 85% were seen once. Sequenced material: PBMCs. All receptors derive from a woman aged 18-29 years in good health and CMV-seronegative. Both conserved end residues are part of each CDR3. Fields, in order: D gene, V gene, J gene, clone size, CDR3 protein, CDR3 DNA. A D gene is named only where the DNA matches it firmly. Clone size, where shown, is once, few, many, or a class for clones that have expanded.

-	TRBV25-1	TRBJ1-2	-	CASSESYGYTF	TGTGCCAGCAGTGAATCGTATGGCTACACCTTC
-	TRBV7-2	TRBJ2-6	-	CASSRSSTAGANVLTF	TGTGCCAGCAGCCGTTCCTCGACTGCTGGGGCCAACGTCCTGACTTTC
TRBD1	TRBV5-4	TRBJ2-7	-	CASSWDRVDEQYF	TGTGCCAGCAGCTGGGACAGGGTCGACGAGCAGTACTTC
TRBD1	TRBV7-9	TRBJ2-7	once	CASSFPQRDSPNEQYF	TGTGCCAGCAGCTTCCCGCAGAGGGACAGTCCCAACGAGCAGTACTTC
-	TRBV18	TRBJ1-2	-	CASSPDYRVFNYGYTF	TGTGCCAGCTCACCGGATTACCGGGTATTCAACTATGGCTACACCTTC
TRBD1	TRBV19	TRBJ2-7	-	CASSIEGTGLAEQYF	TGTGCCAGTAGTATAGAGGGGACAGGCCTCGCCGAGCAGTACTTC
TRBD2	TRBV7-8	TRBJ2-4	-	CASSLARLLTSGALAKNIQYF	TGTGCCAGCAGCTTAGCCCGTCTCTTGACTAGCGGGGCCCTAGCCAAAAACATTCAGTACTTC
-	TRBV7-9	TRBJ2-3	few	CASSTGQLVSDTQYF	TGTGCCAGCAGCACCGGACAGCTCGTTTCGGATACGCAGTATTTT
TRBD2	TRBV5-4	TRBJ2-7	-	CASSLRLAGTYEQYF	TGTGCCAGCAGCTTGCGGTTAGCGGGGACCTACGAGCAGTACTTC
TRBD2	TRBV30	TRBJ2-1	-	CAWSPNPWRSGSGGNNEQFF	TGTGCCTGGAGTCCGAATCCCTGGCGGAGCGGGAGCGGCGGGAACAATGAGCAGTTCTTC
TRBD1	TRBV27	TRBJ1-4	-	CASSSDRGGKLFF	TGTGCCAGCAGTTCTGACAGGGGAGGGAAACTGTTTTTT
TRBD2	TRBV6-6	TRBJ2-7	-	CASTPGTSATEQYF	TGTGCCAGCACCCCTGGGACTAGCGCAACCGAGCAGTACTTC
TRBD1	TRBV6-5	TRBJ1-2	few	CASSYSTGGYGYTF	TGTGCCAGCAGTTACTCGACAGGGGGCTATGGCTACACCTTC
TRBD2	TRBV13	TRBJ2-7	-	CASSHQREVNEQYF	TGTGCCAGCAGCCATCAGCGGGAGGTCAACGAGCAGTACTTC
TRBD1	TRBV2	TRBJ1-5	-	CASSGNYRGMSNQPQHF	TGTGCCAGCAGTGGCAACTACAGGGGGATGAGCAATCAGCCCCAGCATTTT
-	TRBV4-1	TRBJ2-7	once	CASSQSGGKSYEQYF	TGCGCCAGCAGCCAATCGGGCGGGAAATCATACGAGCAGTACTTC
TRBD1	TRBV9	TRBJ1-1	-	CASSVAQGASTEAFF	TGTGCCAGCAGCGTAGCCCAGGGGGCAAGCACTGAAGCTTTCTTT
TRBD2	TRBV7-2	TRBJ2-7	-	CASSPSGRILEQYF	TGTGCCAGCAGCCCCAGCGGGAGGATTCTCGAGCAGTACTTC
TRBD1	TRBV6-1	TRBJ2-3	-	CASSAGTGPDTQYF	TGTGCCAGCAGTGCCGGGACAGGGCCTGATACGCAGTATTTT
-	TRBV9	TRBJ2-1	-	CASSPRTGHNEQFF	TGTGCCAGCAGCCCCAGGACTGGTCACAATGAGCAGTTCTTC
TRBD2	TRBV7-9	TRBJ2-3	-	CSSSPPGTRITDTQYF	TGTTCCAGCAGCCCACCCGGGACTAGAATCACAGATACGCAGTATTTT
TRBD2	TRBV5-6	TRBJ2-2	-	CASARGPSGRSGELFF	TGTGCCAGCGCCCGCGGCCCTAGCGGGCGGTCCGGGGAGCTGTTTTTT
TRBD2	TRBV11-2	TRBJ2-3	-	CASSWGTSGSGTDTQYF	TGTGCCAGCAGCTGGGGGACTAGCGGGAGTGGCACAGATACGCAGTATTTT
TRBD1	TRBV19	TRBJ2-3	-	CASSPRDRADTQYF	TGTGCCAGTAGTCCCAGGGACAGGGCAGATACGCAGTATTTT
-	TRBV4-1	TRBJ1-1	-	CASSQLVQQALEAFF	TGCGCCAGCAGCCAACTCGTCCAACAGGCCCTTGAAGCTTTCTTT
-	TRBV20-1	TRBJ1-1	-	CSATTGEAFF	TGCAGTGCTACAACAGGGGAAGCTTTCTTT
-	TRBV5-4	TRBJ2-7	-	CASSLERGSYEQYF	TGTGCCAGCAGCTTGGAACGGGGGTCCTACGAGCAGTACTTC
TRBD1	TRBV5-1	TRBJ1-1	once	CASANRQGANLNTEAFF	TGCGCCAGCGCCAATCGACAGGGGGCAAACCTGAACACTGAAGCTTTCTTT
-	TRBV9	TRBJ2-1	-	CASSVAGDRAYNEQFF	TGTGCCAGCAGCGTAGCGGGGGACAGAGCCTACAATGAGCAGTTCTTC